Described below is a single TCR beta chain sequence and its context. The source of the sample is a study of blood T cell repertoires in COVID-19. For the study at large: Samples representing acute and convalescent COVID-19 were sourced from the United States, Italy and Spain. Sample material is recorded as cDNA or gDNA derived from T cells, B-cell-depleted T cells, or PBMCs.

In the original analysis: For nucleated cells, counts were estimated from reference gene primer amplification. Assay used: immunoSEQ multiplex PCR; TCRdb lists only in-frame clones, some missing. V, J and clone size were drawn from that table, and D and trimming were deduced from the DNA. Of tens of thousands of clones in the sample, roughly 80% were seen once. The germline V gene encodes CDR1 SQVTM and CDR2 ANQGSEA. Trimming took 2 bases from V and 6 from J; bases not matched to a gene: 6. The CDR3 is 13 residues long. Sequenced input: peripheral blood. The receptor was isolated from a man at least 80 years old with acute or convalescent COVID-19. This chain links TRBV29-1 with TRBJ2-5; TRBD1 matches at 7 bases. The CDR3 reads CSVEQGDRKTQYF. CDR3 sequence (DNA): TGCAGCGTTGAACAGGGGGATCGAAAGACCCAGTACTTC.